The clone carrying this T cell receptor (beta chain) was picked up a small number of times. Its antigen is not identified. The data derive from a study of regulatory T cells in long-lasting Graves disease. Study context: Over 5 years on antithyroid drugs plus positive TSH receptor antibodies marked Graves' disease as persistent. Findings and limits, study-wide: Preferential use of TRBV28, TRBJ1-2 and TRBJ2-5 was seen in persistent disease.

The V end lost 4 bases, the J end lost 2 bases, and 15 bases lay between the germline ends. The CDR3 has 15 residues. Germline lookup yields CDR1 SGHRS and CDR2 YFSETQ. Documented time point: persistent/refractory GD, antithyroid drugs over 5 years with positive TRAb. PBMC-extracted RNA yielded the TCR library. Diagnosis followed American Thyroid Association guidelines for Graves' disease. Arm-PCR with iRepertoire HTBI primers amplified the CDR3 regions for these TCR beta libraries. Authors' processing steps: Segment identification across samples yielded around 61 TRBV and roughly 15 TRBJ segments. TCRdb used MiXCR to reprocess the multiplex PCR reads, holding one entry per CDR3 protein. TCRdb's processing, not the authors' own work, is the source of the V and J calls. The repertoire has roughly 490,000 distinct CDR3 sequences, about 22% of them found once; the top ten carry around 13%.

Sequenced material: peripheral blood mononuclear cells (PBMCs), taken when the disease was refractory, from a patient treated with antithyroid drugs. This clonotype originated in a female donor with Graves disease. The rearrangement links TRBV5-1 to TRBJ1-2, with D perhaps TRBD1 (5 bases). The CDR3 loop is CASSPGLRGNYGYTF. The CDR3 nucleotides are TGCGCCAGCAGCCCGGGACTAAGAGGGAACTATGGCTACACCTTC.